This T cell receptor beta chain was observed in a study of somatic mutations in cytotoxic T cells in rheumatoid arthritis. TCRdb keeps only in-frame clones here, not all; method: immunoSEQ multiplex PCR. The sample lists approximately 13,000 clones; about three quarters were seen once. This clone was seen a single time. CDR3 length: 15 residues. The germline V gene encodes CDR1 SGHVS and CDR2 FQNEAQ. The V gene end was trimmed by 1 base and the J gene end by 4 bases; junction bases not matched to a gene: 4. The sequenced sample consisted of CD8+ T cells sorted from blood. The source is an adult with rheumatoid arthritis. The gene calls are TRBV7-8 and TRBJ1-5; 7 nucleotides match TRBD1. The CDR3 DNA is TGTGCCAGCAGCTTAGGAGGCAGGGGGAATCAGCCCCAGCATTTT. Residues: CASSLGGRGNQPQHF.